One and the same sample provided the 28 T cell receptor beta chains below, sequenced in a study of CD8 T cells in ankylosing spondylitis. MiXCR was run by TCRdb on the 5' RACE reads, yielding one entry per CDR3 protein. This table holds 300,000 to 350,000 distinct CDR3 sequences, less than 25% found once. Sequenced sample: blood, either unsorted or a sorted T cell fraction (not recorded which). These receptors were collected from a female donor with ankylosing spondylitis or in good health (not recorded which).

V and J are TRBV5-1 and TRBJ1-1; D possibly corresponds to TRBD1 (5 bases). CDR1 is SGHRS and CDR2 is YFSETQ in the germline V gene. The CDR3 extends over 13 amino acids. V lost 4 bases to trimming and J lost 9 bases, with 16 bases between them. Here the CDR3 reads CASSPGEGRKAFF. The CDR3 nucleotides are TGCGCCAGCAGCCCAGGAGAGGGGCGGAAAGCTTTCTTT.

The sample holds many counts of this clonotype. The chain has TRBV6-5 and TRBJ2-3, with D perhaps given as TRBD1 or TRBD2 (5 bases each). The germline V gene encodes CDR1 MNHEY and CDR2 SVGAGI. The CDR3 covers 14 residues. Trimming shortened V by 8 bases and J by 2 bases, and 14 bases separated the two germline ends. The CDR3 spells CASPRDPDTDTQYF. CDR3 sequence (DNA): TGTGCCAGCCCCCGGGACCCGGACACAGATACGCAGTATTTT.

This clonotype was found a few times. V is TRBV24-1 and J is TRBJ2-1; 7 bases fit TRBD2. The CDR3 extends over 14 amino acids. Germline values: CDR1 KGHDR, CDR2 SFDVKD. After removal of 9 bases from V and 5 bases from J, the junction contained 9 bases not matched to a gene. CDR3 loop: CATQSGGGNNEQFF. The CDR3 DNA follows: TGTGCCACCCAATCGGGCGGGGGAAACAATGAGCAGTTCTTC.

The chain couples TRBV25-1 to TRBJ2-5; no firm D call. Germline V gives CDR1 MGHDK, CDR2 SYGVNS. This CDR3 spans 17 amino acids. V lost 6 bases, J lost 1 base, and 21 bases lay in between. DNA of the CDR3: TGTGCCAGCAGGGCGGCCTTCGGGCCAAACGCCCAAGAGACCCAGTACTTC. Translated, it gives CASRAAFGPNAQETQYF.

This clonotype was found a few times. The gene calls are TRBV20-1 and TRBJ2-7, with 7 bases matching TRBD2. CDR1 and CDR2 (germline): DFQATT, SNEGSKA (reference sequence). V shed 5 bases, J shed 4 bases, and the junction held 14 bases outside the gene matches. This CDR3 has 15 amino acids. CDR3 bases: TGCAGTGCTGCATTGCGGTCGGGAGGAGGGTACGAGCAGTACTTC. It encodes CSAALRSGGGYEQYF.

This clonotype was found a few times. The V call is TRBV7-2, the J call TRBJ1-6; 10 nucleotides agree with TRBD1. Trimming removed 3 bases from V and 8 bases from J; junction bases left unmatched: 4. The CDR3 extends over 15 amino acids. The germline V gene has CDR1 SGHTA and CDR2 FQGNSA. The CDR3 reads CASSFSGTGDSPLHF. The CDR3, as DNA: TGTGCCAGCAGCTTTTCCGGGACAGGGGATTCACCCCTCCACTTT. The complete variable domain, with remaining parts taken from reference TRBV7-2 and TRBJ1-6, reads GAGVSQSPSNKVTEKGKDVELRCDPISGHTALYWYRQSLGQGLEFLIYFQGNSAPDKSGLPSDRFSAERTGGSVSTLTIQRTQQEDSAVYLCASSFSGTGDSPLHFGNGTRLTVT.

This clonotype showed up just a few times. The chain carries TRBV7-2 and TRBJ2-5, with 10 bases matching TRBD2. Germline CDR1 reads SGHTA; CDR2 reads FQGNSA. The CDR3 extends over 14 amino acids. J lost 3 bases, V lost 5 bases, and 3 bases had no gene match. CDR3 sequence: CASSNSGRKETQYF. The CDR3 DNA reads as TGTGCCAGCAGCAATAGCGGGAGGAAAGAGACCCAGTACTTC. Based on the CDR3 plus reference TRBV7-2 and TRBJ2-5, the full variable domain is GAGVSQSPSNKVTEKGKDVELRCDPISGHTALYWYRQSLGQGLEFLIYFQGNSAPDKSGLPSDRFSAERTGGSVSTLTIQRTQQEDSAVYLCASSNSGRKETQYFGPGTRLLVL.

In its sample, this clonotype was seen many times. The chain uses TRBV29-1 and TRBJ1-4, with no clear D. This CDR3 has 12 residues. V gave up 6 bases and J gave up 7 bases, with 12 bases separating them. Germline-derived CDR1 and CDR2 are SQVTM and ANQGSEA. The CDR3 nucleotides read TGCAGCGTGTCCAGGTCGGGTGAAAAACTGTTTTTT. This translates into CSVSRSGEKLFF.

The chain recombines TRBV6-5 with TRBJ1-2; unclear D gene. The CDR3 is made up of 12 amino acids. Trimming left V 5 bases short and J 8 bases short, with 12 bases between. Germline V gene data show CDR1 as MNHEY and CDR2 as SVGAGI. The CDR3 reads CASSGSGRGYTF. CDR3 bases: TGTGCCAGCAGTGGTTCCGGTAGGGGCTACACCTTC.

This clonotype has just a few counts. CDR3 amino acids: CASSLTAASTDTQYF. CDR3 in DNA: TGCGCCAGCAGCTTGACTGCGGCTAGCACAGATACGCAGTATTTT. The chain combines TRBV5-1 with TRBJ2-3; D call uncertain. V was shortened by 1 base and J by 0 bases, with 9 bases between the two germline ends. The CDR3 runs to 15 residues. From germline, CDR1 is SGHRS and CDR2 YFSETQ.

This clonotype was found a few times. V usage is TRBV10-3 and J usage is TRBJ1-4; TRBD1 aligns across 10 bases. CDR1 and CDR2 from the germline V gene are ENHRY and SYGVKD. The CDR3 extends over 14 amino acids. Trimming took 2 bases from V and 8 from J; bases not matched to a gene: 2. The CDR3, as DNA: TGTGCCATCAGTGAGGACAGGGGGCAGGAAAAACTGTTTTTT. This gives the protein CAISEDRGQEKLFF.

CDR3 coding DNA: TGTGCCTGGAATAATCCGGGACTCCTGTACCAAGAGACCCAGTACTTC. Protein sequence: CAWNNPGLLYQETQYF. The rearrangement links TRBV30 to TRBJ2-5, with D tentatively TRBD2 (6 bases). Trimming took 4 bases from V and 0 from J, leaving 18 bases between them. CDR3 size: 16 residues. Germline V gene data show CDR1 as GTSNPN and CDR2 as SVGIG (reference sequence).

This clonotype was seen a few times. The chain joins TRBV7-9 to TRBJ1-4; TRBD1 agrees at 9 bases. CDR3 length equals 16 residues. J lost 5 bases, V lost 8 bases, and 12 bases had no gene match. The germline V gene has CDR1 SEHNR and CDR2 FQNEAQ (reference sequence). This chain's CDR3 is CASRGTGISSNEKLFF. The CDR3, as DNA: TGTGCCAGCCGGGGGACAGGGATTTCTTCAAATGAAAAACTGTTTTTT.

This clonotype occurred many times. This chain links TRBV18 with TRBJ1-1; weak D call: TRBD1 (6 bases). V was trimmed by 0 bases and J by 5 bases, leaving 13 bases between them. The length of the CDR3 is 15 residues. The germline V gene encodes CDR1 KGHSH and CDR2 LQKENI. CDR3 loop: CASSPPNRDGTEAFF. The DNA of the CDR3 is TGTGCCAGCTCACCACCGAACAGGGATGGGACTGAAGCTTTCTTT.

V and J are TRBV12-3 or TRBV12-4 and TRBJ2-7, with 9 bases that match TRBD1. The CDR3 totals 15 residues. After removal of 3 bases from V and 5 bases from J, the junction contained 8 bases not matched to a gene. The CDR3 reads CASSFGGTGSDEQYF. In DNA, the CDR3 is TGTGCCAGCAGTTTTGGGGGGACAGGGAGCGACGAGCAGTACTTC.

A few counts support this clonotype. This chain connects TRBV10-3 to TRBJ2-1; 8 bases match TRBD2. The V gene's germline CDR1 is ENHRY and CDR2 SYGVKD. Losses at the gene ends were 0 bases for V and 5 bases for J; bases not matched to a gene: 9. The CDR3 covers 17 residues. The CDR3 bases are TGTGCCATCAGTGAGTCCCGGCGGAGCGGGAGAAACAATGAGCAGTTCTTC. Translating gives CAISESRRSGRNNEQFF.

This clonotype appeared a few times. DNA for the CDR3: TGCAGTGCTAGTCCAGGGCGGGTAACCGGGGAGCTGTTTTTT. It is translated as CSASPGRVTGELFF. The J gene is TRBJ2-2, the V gene TRBV20-1, with D possibly called TRBD1 or TRBD2 (5 bases each). V gave up 3 bases and J gave up 5 bases, with 13 bases separating them. The length of the CDR3 is 14 residues. Germline assignment: CDR1 DFQATT and CDR2 SNEGSKA (reference sequence).

This sequence joins TRBV20-1 and TRBJ1-2; D perhaps matches TRBD1 (6 bases). This CDR3 has 13 amino acids. CDR1 and CDR2 from the germline V gene are DFQATT and SNEGSKA (reference sequence). V was trimmed by 2 bases and J by 8 bases, leaving 15 bases between them. CDR3 sequence: CSARTPGERGYTF. As DNA, the CDR3 is TGCAGTGCTAGAACCCCAGGGGAGAGGGGCTACACCTTC.

This clonotype was seen at least ten times. The chain couples TRBV20-1 to TRBJ2-6; D remains unclear. Germline V gene lookup returns CDR1 DFQATT and CDR2 SNEGSKA (reference sequence). V was cut by 3 bases and J by 2 bases, with 2 bases left in between. This CDR3 comprises 12 residues. The CDR3 protein is CSASPGANVLTF. The CDR3 bases are TGCAGTGCTAGCCCTGGGGCCAACGTCCTGACTTTC.

The chain couples TRBV7-2 to TRBJ2-1; 7 bases are shared with TRBD2. The V gene's germline CDR1 is SGHTA and CDR2 FQGNSA. CDR3 length: 14 amino acids. V lost 1 base, J lost 7 bases, and 4 bases stayed unmatched. The CDR3 sequence: CASSLVLAWNEQFF. CDR3 DNA: TGTGCCAGCAGCTTAGTACTAGCGTGGAATGAGCAGTTCTTC.

V gene TRBV28 combines with J gene TRBJ2-4; D is perhaps TRBD1 (6 bases). Germline CDR1 is MDHEN and CDR2 is SYDVKM. The CDR3 covers 15 residues. Trimming took 5 bases from V and 0 from J, leaving 11 bases between them. The CDR3 DNA reads as TGTGCCAGCAGTCCATTCAGGGGAGCCAAAAACATTCAGTACTTC. Its translation: CASSPFRGAKNIQYF.

This clonotype was detected only a few times. The chain combines TRBV29-1 with TRBJ2-2, with no clear D. Germline lookup yields CDR1 SQVTM and CDR2 ANQGSEA. V lost 4 bases, J lost 1 base, and 4 bases lay in between. This CDR3 is built from 12 residues. CDR3 loop: CSVAQNTGELFF. CDR3 sequence (DNA): TGCAGCGTTGCACAGAACACCGGGGAGCTGTTTTTT.

The sample holds a few counts of this clonotype. This chain uses TRBV7-6 with TRBJ2-1; D is perhaps TRBD2 (5 bases). The V end was cut by 4 bases, the J end by 9 bases, with 13 bases between. The CDR3 contains 13 residues. Germline CDR1 SGHVS, CDR2 FNYEAQ. The CDR3 DNA follows: TGTGCCAGCAGCTCAAAGGGCCGGGGTGAGCAGTTCTTC. It yields the protein CASSSKGRGEQFF.

This clonotype was found many times. The chain is built from TRBV11-2 and TRBJ2-1, with 10 nucleotides matching TRBD2. This CDR3 has 15 residues. Per germline, CDR1 SGHAT and CDR2 FQNNGV. The J segment lost 5 bases and the V segment lost 5 bases, leaving 6 bases of the junction unmatched. CDR3 region: CASSLTSGPNNEQFF. The CDR3 coding sequence is TGTGCCAGCAGCCTGACTAGCGGGCCTAACAATGAGCAGTTCTTC.

The table lists this clonotype with many counts. The chain is built from TRBV20-1 and TRBJ2-1; D is undetermined. The CDR3 sequence is 11 residues long. V was shortened by 4 bases and J by 15 bases, with 16 bases between the two germline ends. In germline, CDR1 is DFQATT, CDR2 SNEGSKA (reference sequence). CDR3 amino acids: CSAMKGPLWFF. CDR3 nucleotides: TGCAGTGCTATGAAGGGTCCCCTCTGGTTCTTC.

The sample holds a few counts of this clonotype. The rearrangement links TRBV12-3 or TRBV12-4 to TRBJ1-5; D ambiguous. V gave up 0 bases and J gave up 0 bases, with 12 bases separating them. The CDR3 totals 17 residues. CDR3 amino acids: CASSLALATTSNQPQHF. The DNA for the CDR3 is TGTGCCAGCAGTTTAGCGCTCGCGACCACTAGCAATCAGCCCCAGCATTTT.

This chain uses TRBV29-1 with TRBJ2-3; either TRBD1 or TRBD2 may supply D (6 bases each). The V gene lost 5 bases and the J gene lost 7 bases, with 16 bases spanning the gap. Germline lookup yields CDR1 SQVTM and CDR2 ANQGSEA. CDR3 length: 13 amino acids. The CDR3 DNA reads as TGCAGCGTTATTGGGGGCGGGACATATACGCAGTATTTT. Amino acids: CSVIGGGTYTQYF.

This clonotype showed up just a few times. The chain is built from TRBV12-3 or TRBV12-4 and TRBJ1-2; maybe TRBD1 (6 bases). V lost 5 bases and J 2 bases, leaving 12 bases between the germline ends. The CDR3 runs to 14 residues. CDR3 sequence reads: CASSRGGVNYGYTF. The CDR3, as DNA: TGTGCCAGCAGTCGAGGGGGGGTGAACTATGGCTACACCTTC.